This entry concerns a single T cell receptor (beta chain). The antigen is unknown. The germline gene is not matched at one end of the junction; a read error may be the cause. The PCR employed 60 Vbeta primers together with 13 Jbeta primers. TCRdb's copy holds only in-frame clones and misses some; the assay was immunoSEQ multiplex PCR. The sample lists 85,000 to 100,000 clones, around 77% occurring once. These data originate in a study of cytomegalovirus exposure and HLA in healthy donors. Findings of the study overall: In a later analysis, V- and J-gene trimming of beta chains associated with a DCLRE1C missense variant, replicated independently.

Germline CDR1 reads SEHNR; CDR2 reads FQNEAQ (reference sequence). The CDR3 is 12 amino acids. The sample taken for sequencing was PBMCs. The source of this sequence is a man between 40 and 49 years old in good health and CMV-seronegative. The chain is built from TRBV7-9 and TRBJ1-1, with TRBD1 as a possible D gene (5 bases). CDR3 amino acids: CSSRRDLSEAFF. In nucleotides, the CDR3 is TGTTCCAGCAGACGGGACTTATCTGAAGCTTTCTTT.